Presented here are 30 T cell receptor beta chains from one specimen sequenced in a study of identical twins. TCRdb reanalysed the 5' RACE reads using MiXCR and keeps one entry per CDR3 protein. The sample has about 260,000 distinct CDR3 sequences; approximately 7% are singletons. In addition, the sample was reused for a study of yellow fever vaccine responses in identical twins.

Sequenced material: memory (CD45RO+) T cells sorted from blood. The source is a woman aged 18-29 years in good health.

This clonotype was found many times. CDR3 nucleotides: TGTGCCATCAGTGACGGCGGGGCATCCTACTCCTACAATGAGCAGTTCTTC. This translates into CAISDGGASYSYNEQFF. The chain links TRBV10-3 to TRBJ2-1; perhaps TRBD2 as D (6 bases). The V end lost 3 bases, the J end lost 0 bases, and 15 bases lay between the germline ends. Looked up from germline, CDR1 is ENHRY and CDR2 is SYGVKD. The CDR3 length is 17 residues.

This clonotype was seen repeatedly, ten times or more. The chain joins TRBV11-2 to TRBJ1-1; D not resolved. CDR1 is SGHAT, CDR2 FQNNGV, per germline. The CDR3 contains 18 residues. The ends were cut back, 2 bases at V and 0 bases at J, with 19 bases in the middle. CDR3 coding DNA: TGTGCCAGCAGCTTAAGGGTTTACCAAGCAAACATGAACACTGAAGCTTTCTTT. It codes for CASSLRVYQANMNTEAFF.

CDR3 in amino acids: CSANPGGRDRLSYNEQFF. CDR3 bases: TGCAGTGCTAATCCTGGGGGCAGAGACCGACTCTCCTACAATGAGCAGTTCTTC. The gene calls are TRBV20-1 and TRBJ2-1, with D possibly being TRBD1 (6 bases). Trimming removed 4 bases at V and 0 bases at J, with 22 bases between. The CDR3 consists of 18 residues. Germline-derived CDR1 and CDR2 are DFQATT and SNEGSKA (reference sequence).

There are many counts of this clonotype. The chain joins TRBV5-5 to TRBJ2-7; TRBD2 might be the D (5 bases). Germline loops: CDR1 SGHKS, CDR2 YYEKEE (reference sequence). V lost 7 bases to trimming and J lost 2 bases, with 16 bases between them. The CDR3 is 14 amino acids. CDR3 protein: CASSESGKPYEQYF. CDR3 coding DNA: TGTGCCAGCTCCGAGTCCGGGAAGCCCTACGAGCAGTACTTC.

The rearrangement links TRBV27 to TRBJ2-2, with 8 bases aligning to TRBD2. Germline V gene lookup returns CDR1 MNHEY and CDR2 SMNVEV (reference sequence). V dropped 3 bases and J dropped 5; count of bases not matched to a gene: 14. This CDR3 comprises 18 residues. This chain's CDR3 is CASSFTVLLAGNTGELFF. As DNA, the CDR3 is TGTGCCAGCAGTTTTACCGTGTTATTAGCGGGGAATACCGGGGAGCTGTTTTTT.

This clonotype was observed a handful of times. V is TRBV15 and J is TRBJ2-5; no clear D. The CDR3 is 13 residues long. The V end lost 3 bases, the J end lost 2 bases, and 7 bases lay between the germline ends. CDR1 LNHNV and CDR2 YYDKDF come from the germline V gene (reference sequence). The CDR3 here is CATSSREQETQYF. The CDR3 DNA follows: TGTGCCACCAGCAGTAGGGAACAAGAGACCCAGTACTTC. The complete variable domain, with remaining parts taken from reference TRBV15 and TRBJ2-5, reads DAMVIQNPRYQVTQFGKPVTLSCSQTLNHNVMYWYQQKSSQAPKLLFHYYDKDFNNEADTPDNFQSRRPNTSFCFLDIRSPGLGDTAMYLCATSSREQETQYFGPGTRLLVL.

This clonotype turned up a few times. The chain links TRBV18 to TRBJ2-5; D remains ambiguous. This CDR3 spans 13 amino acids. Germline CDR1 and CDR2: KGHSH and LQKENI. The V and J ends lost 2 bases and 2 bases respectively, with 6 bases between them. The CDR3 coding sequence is TGTGCCAGCTCACCAACCTGGCAAGAGACCCAGTACTTC. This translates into CASSPTWQETQYF.

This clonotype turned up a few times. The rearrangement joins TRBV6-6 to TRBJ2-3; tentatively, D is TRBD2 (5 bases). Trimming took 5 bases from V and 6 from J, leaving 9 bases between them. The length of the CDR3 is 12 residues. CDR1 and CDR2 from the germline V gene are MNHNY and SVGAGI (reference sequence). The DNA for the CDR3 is TGTGCCAGCAGTACATCGGGGGATACGCAGTATTTT. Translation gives CASSTSGDTQYF.

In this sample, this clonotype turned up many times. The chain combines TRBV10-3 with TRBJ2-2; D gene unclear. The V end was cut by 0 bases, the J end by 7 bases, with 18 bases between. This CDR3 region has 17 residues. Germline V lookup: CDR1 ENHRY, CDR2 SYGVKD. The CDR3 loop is CAISESGTYNYGGELFF. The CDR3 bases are TGTGCCATCAGTGAGTCGGGAACCTATAATTACGGCGGGGAGCTGTTTTTT.

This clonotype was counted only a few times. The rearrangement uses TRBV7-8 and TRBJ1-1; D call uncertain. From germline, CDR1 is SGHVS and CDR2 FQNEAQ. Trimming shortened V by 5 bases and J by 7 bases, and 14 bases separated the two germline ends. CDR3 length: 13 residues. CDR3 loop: CASSRLSGSEAFF. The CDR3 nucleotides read TGTGCCAGCAGCCGCCTGAGCGGCAGTGAAGCTTTCTTT.

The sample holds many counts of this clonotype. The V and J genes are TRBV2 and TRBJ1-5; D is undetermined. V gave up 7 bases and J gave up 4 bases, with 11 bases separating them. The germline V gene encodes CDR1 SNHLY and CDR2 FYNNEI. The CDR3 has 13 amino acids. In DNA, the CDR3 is TGTGCCAGCACCGCGTGGGAGAATCAGCCCCAGCATTTT. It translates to CASTAWENQPQHF.

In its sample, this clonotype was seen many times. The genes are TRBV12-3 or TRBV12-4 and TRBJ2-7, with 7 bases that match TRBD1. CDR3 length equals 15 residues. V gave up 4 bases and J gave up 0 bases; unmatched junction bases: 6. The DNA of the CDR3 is TGTGCCAGCAGTTCCGAGGGGGCGAGCTCCTACGAGCAGTACTTC. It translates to CASSSEGASSYEQYF.

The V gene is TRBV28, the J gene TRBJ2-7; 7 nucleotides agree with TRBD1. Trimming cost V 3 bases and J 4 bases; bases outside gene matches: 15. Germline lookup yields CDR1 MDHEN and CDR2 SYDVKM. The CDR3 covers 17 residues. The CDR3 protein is CASSLGDRVVPRYEQYF. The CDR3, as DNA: TGTGCCAGCAGTTTGGGAGACAGGGTGGTTCCCCGGTACGAGCAGTACTTC.

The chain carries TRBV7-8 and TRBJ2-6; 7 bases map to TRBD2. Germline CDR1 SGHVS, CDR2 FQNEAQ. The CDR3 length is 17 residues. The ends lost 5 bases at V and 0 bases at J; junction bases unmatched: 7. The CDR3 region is CASSPYGRLSGANVLTF. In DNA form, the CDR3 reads TGTGCCAGCAGCCCGTACGGGAGGCTCTCTGGGGCCAACGTCCTGACTTTC.

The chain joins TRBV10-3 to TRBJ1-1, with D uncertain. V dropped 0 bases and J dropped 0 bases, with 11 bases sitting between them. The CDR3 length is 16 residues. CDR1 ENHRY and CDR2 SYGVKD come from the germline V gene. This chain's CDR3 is CAISESGSKMNTEAFF. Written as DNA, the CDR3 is TGTGCCATCAGTGAGTCCGGCTCAAAGATGAACACTGAAGCTTTCTTT.

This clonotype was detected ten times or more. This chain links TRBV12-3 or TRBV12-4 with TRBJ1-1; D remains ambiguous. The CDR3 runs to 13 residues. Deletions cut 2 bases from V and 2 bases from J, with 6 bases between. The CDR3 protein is CASSLTGNTEAFF. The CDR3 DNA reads TGTGCCAGCAGTTTAACGGGTAACACTGAAGCTTTCTTT.

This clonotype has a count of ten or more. The CDR3 loop is CSARPGTKLDEQFF. The DNA of the CDR3 is TGCAGTGCTAGACCTGGGACCAAATTGGATGAGCAGTTCTTC. This sequence joins TRBV20-1 and TRBJ2-1, with D perhaps TRBD1 or TRBD2 (5 bases each). Germline-derived CDR1 and CDR2 are DFQATT and SNEGSKA (reference sequence). Trimming stripped 2 bases from V and 8 bases from J, with 16 bases between. This CDR3 comprises 14 residues.

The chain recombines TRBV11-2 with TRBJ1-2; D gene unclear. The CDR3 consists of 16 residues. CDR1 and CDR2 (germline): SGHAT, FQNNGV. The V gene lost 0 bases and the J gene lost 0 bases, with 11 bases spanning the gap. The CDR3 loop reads CASSLDLASANYGYTF. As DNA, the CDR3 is TGTGCCAGCAGCTTAGACTTGGCCTCAGCTAACTATGGCTACACCTTC.

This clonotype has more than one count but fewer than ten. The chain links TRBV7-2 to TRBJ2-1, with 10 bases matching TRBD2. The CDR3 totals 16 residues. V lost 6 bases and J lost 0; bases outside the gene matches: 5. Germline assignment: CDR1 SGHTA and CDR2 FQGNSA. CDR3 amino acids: CASSPSGGVSYNEQFF. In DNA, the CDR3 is TGTGCCAGCAGTCCTAGCGGGGGAGTCTCCTACAATGAGCAGTTCTTC.

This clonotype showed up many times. The CDR3 DNA is TGTGCCAGCTCACCCGCGACAGTAGAAGAGACCCAGTACTTC. Amino acid sequence: CASSPATVEETQYF. The chain has TRBV11-2 and TRBJ2-5; tentatively, D is TRBD1 (5 bases). Germline V gene data show CDR1 as SGHAT and CDR2 as FQNNGV. The germline V and J ends were trimmed by 8 bases and 3 bases, with 16 bases remaining between them. CDR3 size: 14 residues.

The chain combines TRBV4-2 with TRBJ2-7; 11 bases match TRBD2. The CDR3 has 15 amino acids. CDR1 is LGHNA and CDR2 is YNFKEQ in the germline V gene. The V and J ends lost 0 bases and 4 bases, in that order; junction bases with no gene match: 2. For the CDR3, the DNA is TGTGCCAGCAGCCAAGACGGGACTAGCGGATACGAGCAGTACTTC. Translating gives CASSQDGTSGYEQYF.

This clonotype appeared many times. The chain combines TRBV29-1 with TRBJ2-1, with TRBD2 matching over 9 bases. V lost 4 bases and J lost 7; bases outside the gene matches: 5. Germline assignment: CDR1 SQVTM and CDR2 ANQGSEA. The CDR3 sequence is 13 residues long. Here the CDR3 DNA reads TGCAGCGTTGCAGCGGGAGGTTGGAATGAGCAGTTCTTC. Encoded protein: CSVAAGGWNEQFF.

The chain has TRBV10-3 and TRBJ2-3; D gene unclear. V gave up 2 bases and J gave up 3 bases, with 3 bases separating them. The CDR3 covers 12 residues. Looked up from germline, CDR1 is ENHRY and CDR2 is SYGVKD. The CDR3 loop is CAISEMTDTQYF. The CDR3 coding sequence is TGTGCCATCAGTGAGATGACAGATACGCAGTATTTT.

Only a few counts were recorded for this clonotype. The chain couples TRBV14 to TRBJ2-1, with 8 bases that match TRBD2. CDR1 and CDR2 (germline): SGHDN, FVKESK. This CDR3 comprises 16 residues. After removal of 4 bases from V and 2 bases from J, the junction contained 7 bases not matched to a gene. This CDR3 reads CASSRFSGTAYNEQFF. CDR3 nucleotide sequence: TGTGCCAGCAGCCGGTTTAGCGGGACGGCCTACAATGAGCAGTTCTTC.

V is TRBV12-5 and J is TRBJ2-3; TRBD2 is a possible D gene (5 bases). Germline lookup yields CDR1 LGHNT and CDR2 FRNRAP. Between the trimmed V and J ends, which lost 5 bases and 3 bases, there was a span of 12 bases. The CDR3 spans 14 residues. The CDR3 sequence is CASGEERKTDTQYF. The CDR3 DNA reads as TGTGCTAGTGGTGAGGAGCGGAAAACAGATACGCAGTATTTT.

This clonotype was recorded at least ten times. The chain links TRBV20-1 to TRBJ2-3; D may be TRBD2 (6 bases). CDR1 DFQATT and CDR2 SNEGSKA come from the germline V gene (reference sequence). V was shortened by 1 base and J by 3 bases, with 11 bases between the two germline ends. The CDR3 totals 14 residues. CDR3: CSARVGSITDTQYF. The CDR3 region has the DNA TGCAGTGCTAGAGTCGGGAGTATTACAGATACGCAGTATTTT.

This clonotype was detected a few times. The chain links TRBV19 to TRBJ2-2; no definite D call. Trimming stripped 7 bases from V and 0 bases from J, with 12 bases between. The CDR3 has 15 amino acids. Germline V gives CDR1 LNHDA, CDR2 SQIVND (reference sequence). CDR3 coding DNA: TGTGCCAGTAACCTCGGGTCTACGAACACCGGGGAGCTGTTTTTT. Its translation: CASNLGSTNTGELFF.

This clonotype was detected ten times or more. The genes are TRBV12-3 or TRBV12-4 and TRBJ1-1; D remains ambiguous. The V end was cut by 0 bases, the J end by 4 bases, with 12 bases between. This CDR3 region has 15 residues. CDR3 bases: TGTGCCAGCAGTTTAGCGTTGGGTTTAGGCACTGAAGCTTTCTTT. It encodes CASSLALGLGTEAFF.

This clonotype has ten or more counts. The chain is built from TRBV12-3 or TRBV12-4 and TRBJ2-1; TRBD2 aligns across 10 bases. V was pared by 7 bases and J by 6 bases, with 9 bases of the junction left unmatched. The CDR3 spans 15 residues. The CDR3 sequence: CASTRSGRAANEQFF. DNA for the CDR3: TGTGCCAGCACCAGAAGCGGGAGGGCCGCCAATGAGCAGTTCTTC.

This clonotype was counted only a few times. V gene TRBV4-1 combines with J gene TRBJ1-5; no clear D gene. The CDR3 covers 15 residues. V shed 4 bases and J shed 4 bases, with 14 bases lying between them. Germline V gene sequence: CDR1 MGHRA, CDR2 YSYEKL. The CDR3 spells CASSRVEGSNQPQHF. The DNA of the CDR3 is TGCGCCAGCAGCCGGGTGGAGGGATCAAATCAGCCCCAGCATTTT.